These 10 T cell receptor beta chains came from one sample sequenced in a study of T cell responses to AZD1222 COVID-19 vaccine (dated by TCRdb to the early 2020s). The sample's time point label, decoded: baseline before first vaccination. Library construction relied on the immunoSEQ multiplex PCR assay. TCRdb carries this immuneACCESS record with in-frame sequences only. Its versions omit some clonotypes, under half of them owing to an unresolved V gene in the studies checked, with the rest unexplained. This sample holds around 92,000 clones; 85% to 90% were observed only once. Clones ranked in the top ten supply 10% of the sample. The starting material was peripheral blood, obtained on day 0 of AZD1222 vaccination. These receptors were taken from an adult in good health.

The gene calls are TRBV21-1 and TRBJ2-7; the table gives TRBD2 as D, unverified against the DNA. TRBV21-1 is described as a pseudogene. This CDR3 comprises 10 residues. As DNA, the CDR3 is TGTGCCAGCAGCATAGCCGGGGGAAACTTC. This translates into CASSIAGGNF.

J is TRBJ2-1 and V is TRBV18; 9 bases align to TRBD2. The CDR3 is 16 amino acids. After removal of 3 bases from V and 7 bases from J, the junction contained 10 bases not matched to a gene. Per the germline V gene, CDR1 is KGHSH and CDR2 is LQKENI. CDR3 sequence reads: CASSPGGRLAGNEQFF. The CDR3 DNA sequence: TGTGCCAGCTCACCGGGAGGGCGGCTAGCGGGGAATGAGCAGTTCTTC. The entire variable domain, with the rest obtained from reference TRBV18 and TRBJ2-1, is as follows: NAGVMQNPRHLVRRRGQEARLRCSPMKGHSHVYWYRQLPEEGLKFMVYLQKENIIDESGMPKERFSAEFPKEGPSILRIQQVVRGDSAAYFCASSPGGRLAGNEQFFGPGTRLTVL.

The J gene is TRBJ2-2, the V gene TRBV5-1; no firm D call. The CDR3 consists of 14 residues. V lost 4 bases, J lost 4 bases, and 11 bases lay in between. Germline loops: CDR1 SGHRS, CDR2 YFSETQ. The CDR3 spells CASSLLSRTGELFF. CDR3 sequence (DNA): TGCGCCAGCAGCCTCCTTTCGCGCACCGGGGAGCTGTTTTTT.

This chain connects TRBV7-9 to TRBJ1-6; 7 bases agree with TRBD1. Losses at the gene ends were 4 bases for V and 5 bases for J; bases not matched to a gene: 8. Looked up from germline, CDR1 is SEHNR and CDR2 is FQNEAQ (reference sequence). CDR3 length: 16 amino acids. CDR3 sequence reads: CASSSTYTGDNSPLHF. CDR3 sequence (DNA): TGTGCCAGCAGCTCTACATATACAGGGGATAATTCACCCCTCCACTTT.

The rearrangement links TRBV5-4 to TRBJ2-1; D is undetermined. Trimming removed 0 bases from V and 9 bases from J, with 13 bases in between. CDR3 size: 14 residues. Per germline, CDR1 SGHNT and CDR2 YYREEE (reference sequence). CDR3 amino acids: CASSLAFTPGEQFF. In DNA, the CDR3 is TGTGCCAGCAGCTTGGCCTTTACGCCGGGTGAGCAGTTCTTC.

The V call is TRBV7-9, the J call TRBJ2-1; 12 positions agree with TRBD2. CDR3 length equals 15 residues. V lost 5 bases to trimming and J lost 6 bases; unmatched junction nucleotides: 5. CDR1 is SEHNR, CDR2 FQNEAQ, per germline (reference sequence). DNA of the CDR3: TGTGCCAGCAGCCCCGGACTAGCGGGAACCAATGAGCAGTTCTTC. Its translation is CASSPGLAGTNEQFF.

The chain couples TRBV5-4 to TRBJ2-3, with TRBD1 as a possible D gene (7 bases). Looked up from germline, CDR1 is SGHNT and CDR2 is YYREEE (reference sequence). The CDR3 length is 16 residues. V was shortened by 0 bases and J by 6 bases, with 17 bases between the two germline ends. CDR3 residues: CASSLEGGGGVDTQYF. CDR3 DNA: TGTGCCAGCAGCTTGGAGGGCGGAGGGGGCGTGGATACGCAGTATTTT.

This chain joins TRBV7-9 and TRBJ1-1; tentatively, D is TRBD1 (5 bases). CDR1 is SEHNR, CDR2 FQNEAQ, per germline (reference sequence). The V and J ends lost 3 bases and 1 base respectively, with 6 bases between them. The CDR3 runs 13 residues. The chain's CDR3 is CASSFQGNTEAFF. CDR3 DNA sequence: TGTGCCAGCAGCTTTCAGGGGAACACTGAAGCTTTCTTT.

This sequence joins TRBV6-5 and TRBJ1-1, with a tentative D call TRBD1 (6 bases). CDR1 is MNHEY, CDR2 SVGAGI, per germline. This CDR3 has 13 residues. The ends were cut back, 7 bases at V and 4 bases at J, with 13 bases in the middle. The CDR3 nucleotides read TGTGCCAGCACCACACAGGGATCCACTGAAGCTTTCTTT. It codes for CASTTQGSTEAFF.

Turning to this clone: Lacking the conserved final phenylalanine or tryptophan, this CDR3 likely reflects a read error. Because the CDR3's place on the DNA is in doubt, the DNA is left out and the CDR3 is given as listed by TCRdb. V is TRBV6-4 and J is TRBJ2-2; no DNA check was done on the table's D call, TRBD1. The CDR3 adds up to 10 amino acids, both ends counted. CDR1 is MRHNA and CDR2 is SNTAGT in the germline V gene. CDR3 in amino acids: CASSGTGKKI.